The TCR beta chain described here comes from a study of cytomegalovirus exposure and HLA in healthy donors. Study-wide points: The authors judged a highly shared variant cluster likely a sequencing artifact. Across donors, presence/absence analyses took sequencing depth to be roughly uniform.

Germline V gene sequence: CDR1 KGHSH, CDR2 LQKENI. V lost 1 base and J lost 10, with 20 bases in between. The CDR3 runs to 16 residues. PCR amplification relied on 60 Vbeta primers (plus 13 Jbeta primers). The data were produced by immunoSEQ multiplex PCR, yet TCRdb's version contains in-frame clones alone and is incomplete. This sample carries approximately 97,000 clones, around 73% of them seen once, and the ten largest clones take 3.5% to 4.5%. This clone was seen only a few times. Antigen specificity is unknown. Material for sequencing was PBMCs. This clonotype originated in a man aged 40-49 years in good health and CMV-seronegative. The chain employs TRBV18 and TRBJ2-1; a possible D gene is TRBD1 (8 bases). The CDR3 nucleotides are TGTGCCAGCTCACCACACTCACCTGGACAGGGAGGGGAGCAGTTCTTC. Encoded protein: CASSPHSPGQGGEQFF. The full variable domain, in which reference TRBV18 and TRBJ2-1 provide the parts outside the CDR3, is NAGVMQNPRHLVRRRGQEARLRCSPMKGHSHVYWYRQLPEEGLKFMVYLQKENIIDESGMPKERFSAEFPKEGPSILRIQQVVRGDSAAYFCASSPHSPGQGGEQFFGPGTRLTVL.